This T cell receptor (beta chain) was documented in a study of T cells in localized non-small cell lung cancer. As for this clone: Its antigen is still unknown.

The CDR3 has 15 amino acids. With 5 bases clipped from V and 6 bases from J, the junction kept 8 bases outside the gene matches. Germline CDR1 MDHEN, CDR2 SYDVKM. General study points: The study detected a median roughly 56 of the top 100 tumor clones in adjacent lung. Uninvolved adjacent lung showed peak T cell clonality, exceeding tumor.

Only in-frame clones appear in the TCRdb table, and some are missing; sequencing was by immunoSEQ multiplex PCR. The table lists 130,000 or so clones, 89% of them singletons. The chain carries TRBV28 and TRBJ1-2; TRBD1 matches at 11 bases. This material consisted of peripheral blood, taken before any cancer treatment. This receptor was obtained from a female donor of 60 years or more with stage I lung adenocarcinoma. CDR3 protein: CASSGGGTGGNGYTF. For the CDR3, the DNA is TGTGCCAGCAGTGGAGGTGGGACAGGGGGGAATGGCTACACCTTC.